One sample yielded the 30 T cell receptor beta chains listed below, sequenced in a study of naive and memory T cell subsets. Their antigens remain unidentified. Overall study findings and caveats: A few larger clonotypes appeared in naive repertoires, especially CD8, possibly memory cells re-expressing CD45RA.

Two oligonucleotides, mixed equimolar, formed the beta constant-region primer covering TRBC1 and TRBC2. Nested alpha and beta constant-region primers with the SP2 primer drove four PCR rounds on ligated cDNA. TCRdb reanalysed the UMI-ligation and nested PCR reads using MiXCR and keeps one entry per CDR3 protein. The sample holds 150,000 or so distinct CDR3 sequences; roughly 20% are singletons and the top ten take approximately 0.1%. Material: naive CD4+ T cells from blood. The receptor source for this set is a human donor in good health.

This clonotype was recorded a few times. This chain connects TRBV29-1 to TRBJ1-2; a weak D match, TRBD1 (5 bases). The CDR3 loop spans 12 amino acids. V was pared by 3 bases and J by 3 bases, with 8 bases between. Germline CDR1 and CDR2: SQVTM and ANQGSEA. Written as DNA, the CDR3 is TGCAGCGTTGATTCGGGGGACTATGGCTACACCTTC. Translating gives CSVDSGDYGYTF.

The sample holds a few counts of this clonotype. The V and J genes are TRBV6-2 or TRBV6-3 and TRBJ2-7; D assignment may be TRBD1 or TRBD2 (6 bases each). Trimming removed 0 bases from V and 6 bases from J, with 15 bases in between. This CDR3 comprises 15 residues. CDR1 and CDR2 from the germline V gene are MNHEY and SVGEGT. The CDR3 is CASSYSGGSLSEQYF. In nucleotides, the CDR3 is TGTGCCAGCAGTTACTCCGGGGGCAGCTTGAGCGAGCAGTACTTC.

This clonotype appeared a few times. V and J are TRBV12-3 or TRBV12-4 and TRBJ2-1, with D perhaps TRBD1 (5 bases). Trimming took 5 bases from V and 7 from J, leaving 18 bases between them. CDR3 size: 15 residues. CDR3 protein: CASSPDLRVRNEQFF. CDR3 in DNA: TGTGCCAGCAGTCCCGACCTCAGGGTAAGGAATGAGCAGTTCTTC.

This chain joins TRBV27 and TRBJ1-2, with D tentatively TRBD1 (5 bases). The length of the CDR3 is 13 residues. Between the trimmed V and J ends, which lost 2 bases and 7 bases, there was a span of 11 bases. CDR1 is MNHEY and CDR2 is SMNVEV in the germline V gene (reference sequence). The CDR3 DNA is TGTGCCAGCAGTTTACGGGGGGTCGGTGGCTACACCTTC. Residues: CASSLRGVGGYTF.

The V gene is TRBV4-3, the J gene TRBJ2-5; 11 positions match TRBD2. V lost 1 base to trimming and J lost 2 bases; unmatched junction nucleotides: 18. CDR1 and CDR2 from the germline V gene are LGHNA and YSLEER. CDR3 length: 21 residues. The CDR3 nucleotides read TGCGCCAGCAGCCAAGCCCAACCCCTAGCGGGAGGCCTTCGACCGCAAGAGACCCAGTACTTC. Its protein product is CASSQAQPLAGGLRPQETQYF.

The chain uses TRBV5-1 and TRBJ2-5, with 7 bases lining up with TRBD1. CDR3 length: 14 residues. After removal of 0 bases from V and 1 base from J, the junction contained 0 bases not matched to a gene. CDR1 and CDR2 (germline): SGHRS, YFSETQ. The CDR3 spells CASSLGDSQETQYF. CDR3 in DNA: TGCGCCAGCAGCTTGGGGGACAGCCAAGAGACCCAGTACTTC.

The rearrangement links TRBV20-1 to TRBJ2-7, with 7 nucleotides matching TRBD1. The CDR3 sequence is 13 residues long. Germline lookup yields CDR1 DFQATT and CDR2 SNEGSKA (reference sequence). The V gene end was trimmed by 6 bases and the J gene end by 2 bases; junction bases not matched to a gene: 7. CDR3 in amino acids: CSANTGTAYEQYF. The CDR3 nucleotides read TGCAGTGCCAATACCGGGACAGCCTACGAGCAGTACTTC.

This clonotype was counted ten times or more. The CDR3 here is CSAKTYIFTDTQYF. The CDR3 DNA is TGCAGTGCTAAGACTTACATATTTACAGATACGCAGTATTTT. This chain connects TRBV20-1 to TRBJ2-3; D gene unclear. The V end was cut by 4 bases, the J end by 3 bases, with 14 bases between. Germline assignment: CDR1 DFQATT and CDR2 SNEGSKA (reference sequence). This CDR3 contains 14 residues.

The chain joins TRBV30 to TRBJ2-4; 9 bases line up with TRBD1. Germline trimming cut 3 bases from V and 8 bases from J; bases unmatched to any gene: 11. In germline, CDR1 is GTSNPN, CDR2 SVGIG (reference sequence). This CDR3 region has 15 residues. The CDR3 spells CAWRGTGQGTDIQYF. The CDR3 coding sequence is TGTGCCTGGAGGGGGACGGGACAGGGAACGGACATTCAGTACTTC.

The sample holds a few counts of this clonotype. The chain recombines TRBV20-1 with TRBJ2-7, with 7 bases aligning to TRBD1. Germline V lookup: CDR1 DFQATT, CDR2 SNEGSKA (reference sequence). V lost 3 bases, J lost 2 bases, and 7 bases stayed unmatched. The CDR3 extends over 14 amino acids. As DNA, the CDR3 is TGCAGTGCTAGTTGGTCCGACAGGGCCTACGAGCAGTACTTC. Its translation is CSASWSDRAYEQYF.

Concerning this clonotype: Likely a read error: the CDR3 ends without its conserved phenylalanine or tryptophan. The chain has TRBV19 and TRBJ2-1, with TRBD2 matching over 7 bases. Germline loops: CDR1 LNHDA, CDR2 SQIVND (reference sequence). This CDR3 has 15 residues. J lost 3 bases, V lost 1 base, and 3 bases had no gene match. The CDR3 protein is CASSIGGLFYNEQFL. CDR3 in DNA: TGTGCCAGTAGTATAGGGGGACTATTCTACAATGAGCAGTTCCTC.

This rearrangement joins TRBV5-6 to TRBJ2-2, with D hard to call. Germline CDR1 reads SGHDT; CDR2 reads YYEEEE. CDR3 length equals 14 residues. Trimming stripped 6 bases from V and 6 bases from J, with 15 bases between. CDR3 DNA: TGTGCCAGCACCCTGAAGGGCGGCGCCGGGGAGCTGTTTTTT. Translation gives CASTLKGGAGELFF.

This chain links TRBV6-6 with TRBJ2-7; either TRBD1 or TRBD2 may supply D (5 bases each). CDR3 length equals 11 residues. From germline, CDR1 is MNHNY and CDR2 SVGAGI (reference sequence). V dropped 11 bases and J dropped 3 bases, with 11 bases sitting between them. The CDR3 coding sequence is TGTGCCGGGGGTGGAGGCTACGAGCAGTACTTC. Translated, it gives CAGGGGYEQYF.

This clonotype was detected many times. The J gene is TRBJ2-7, the V gene TRBV20-1; D assignment may be TRBD1 or TRBD2 (5 bases each). This CDR3 spans 14 amino acids. Germline CDR1 and CDR2: DFQATT and SNEGSKA (reference sequence). Trimming took off 3 bases at V and 7 bases at J, with 19 bases between the two ends. The CDR3 here is CSARGESILWEQYF. For the CDR3, the DNA is TGCAGTGCTAGGGGGGAGAGTATCTTGTGGGAGCAGTACTTC.

There are a few counts of this clonotype. The gene calls are TRBV28 and TRBJ2-7; D is possibly TRBD1 (6 bases). Germline-derived CDR1 and CDR2 are MDHEN and SYDVKM. This CDR3 is 15 amino acids long. V lost 6 bases and J 1 base, leaving 16 bases between the germline ends. The CDR3 region has the DNA TGTGCCAGCAGCACCGAAGGGGGATTTTCCTACGAGCAGTACTTC. Protein product: CASSTEGGFSYEQYF.

This clonotype has a handful of counts. The genes are TRBV7-2 and TRBJ2-7, with D perhaps matching TRBD1 (6 bases). The germline V gene has CDR1 SGHTA and CDR2 FQGNSA. The V end was cut by 3 bases, the J end by 2 bases, with 17 bases between. The CDR3 totals 16 residues. In DNA form, the CDR3 reads TGTGCCAGCAGCTTGGACAGTCCCCAAAGGGCCTACGAGCAGTACTTC. Its protein is CASSLDSPQRAYEQYF. Complete variable domain (other parts from reference TRBV7-2 and TRBJ2-7): GAGVSQSPSNKVTEKGKDVELRCDPISGHTALYWYRQSLGQGLEFLIYFQGNSAPDKSGLPSDRFSAERTGGSVSTLTIQRTQQEDSAVYLCASSLDSPQRAYEQYFGPGTRLTVT.

This clonotype was counted a few times. The CDR3 region is CASSQTDRLNYGYTF. CDR3 nucleotide sequence: TGTGCCAGCAGCCAAACAGACAGGTTGAACTATGGCTACACCTTC. The chain has TRBV14 and TRBJ1-2, with D possibly being TRBD1 (6 bases). Germline loops: CDR1 SGHDN, CDR2 FVKESK. V was pared by 2 bases and J by 2 bases, with 12 bases between. The CDR3 is made up of 15 amino acids.

This clonotype turned up a few times. The genes are TRBV28 and TRBJ2-7; 9 bases align to TRBD2. V lost 2 bases, J lost 3 bases, and 5 bases stayed unmatched. Germline V lookup: CDR1 MDHEN, CDR2 SYDVKM. The CDR3 is made up of 15 amino acids. DNA for the CDR3: TGTGCCAGCAGTTTAGCTAGCGGGACGAGCTACGAGCAGTACTTC. This gives the protein CASSLASGTSYEQYF.

This chain uses TRBV29-1 with TRBJ2-7; possible D gene TRBD2, 6 bases. The CDR3 spans 15 residues. Germline CDR1 and CDR2: SQVTM and ANQGSEA. Trimming shortened V by 1 base and J by 0 bases, and 13 bases separated the two germline ends. CDR3 sequence: CSVEGAVGLSYEQYF. The CDR3 coding sequence is TGCAGCGTTGAAGGGGCTGTGGGACTCTCCTACGAGCAGTACTTC.

The chain employs TRBV19 and TRBJ2-7; D ambiguous. The CDR3 has 14 amino acids. Germline loops: CDR1 LNHDA, CDR2 SQIVND (reference sequence). Trimming removed 4 bases from V and 4 bases from J, with 14 bases in between. CDR3 coding DNA: TGTGCCAGTAGTACCGGGCCGTCCCCTTACGAGCAGTACTTC. Its translation: CASSTGPSPYEQYF. The variable domain in full, with the rest retrieved from reference TRBV19 and TRBJ2-7, is DGGITQSPKYLFRKEGQNVTLSCEQNLNHDAMYWYRQDPGQGLRLIYYSQIVNDFQKGDIAEGYSVSREKKESFPLTVTSAQKNPTAFYLCASSTGPSPYEQYFGPGTRLTVT.

This rearrangement joins TRBV5-1 to TRBJ2-1, with D perhaps TRBD1 or TRBD2 (5 bases each). Germline loops: CDR1 SGHRS, CDR2 YFSETQ. This CDR3 region has 14 residues. V was trimmed by 7 bases and J by 5 bases, leaving 16 bases between them. CDR3 region: CASLRDGADNEQFF. CDR3 DNA sequence: TGCGCCAGCCTTCGGGACGGAGCGGACAATGAGCAGTTCTTC.

V is TRBV5-1 and J is TRBJ1-5; D not resolved. The CDR3 sequence is 14 residues long. Between the trimmed V and J ends, which lost 1 base and 0 bases, there was a span of 5 bases. The germline gives CDR1 SGHRS, CDR2 YFSETQ. The CDR3 region is CASSLQDSNQPQHF. The CDR3 nucleotides read TGCGCCAGCAGCTTGCAGGATAGCAATCAGCCCCAGCATTTT. Full variable domain (missing parts from reference TRBV5-1 and TRBJ1-5): KAGVTQTPRYLIKTRGQQVTLSCSPISGHRSVSWYQQTPGQGLQFLFEYFSETQRNKGNFPGRFSGRQFSNSRSEMNVSTLELGDSALYLCASSLQDSNQPQHFGDGTRLSIL.

The chain links TRBV24-1 to TRBJ2-2; D perhaps matches TRBD2 (5 bases). In germline, CDR1 is KGHDR, CDR2 SFDVKD. Between the trimmed V and J ends, which lost 4 bases and 1 base, there was a span of 24 bases. The CDR3 runs to 20 residues. The CDR3 DNA is TGTGCCACCAGTGACTCCACTCTCCGGACTGGATATAGGAACACCGGGGAGCTGTTTTTT. Protein sequence: CATSDSTLRTGYRNTGELFF.

The rearrangement joins TRBV6-5 to TRBJ2-5; a possible D gene is TRBD1 (5 bases). The germline V and J ends were trimmed by 2 bases and 5 bases, with 9 bases remaining between them. The germline CDR1 and CDR2 sequences are MNHEY and SVGAGI. The CDR3 is 13 amino acids. In DNA form, the CDR3 reads TGTGCCAGCAGTTACGGCAGGGTTGAGACCCAGTACTTC. This translates into CASSYGRVETQYF.

The CDR3 here is CAISQTEPNGYTF. The CDR3 region has the DNA TGTGCCATCAGCCAAACCGAACCGAATGGCTACACCTTC. The chain links TRBV10-3 to TRBJ1-2; no reliable D call. V lost 6 bases, J lost 6 bases, and 14 bases lay in between. The CDR3 totals 13 residues. The germline V gene encodes CDR1 ENHRY and CDR2 SYGVKD.

The rearrangement links TRBV6-2 or TRBV6-3 to TRBJ1-1, with TRBD1 matching over 8 bases. J gave up 0 bases and V 5 bases, and 8 bases lay outside the gene matches. The V gene's germline CDR1 is MNHEY and CDR2 SVGEGT. The CDR3 runs to 16 residues. The CDR3 sequence: CASSEDRGRLNTEAFF. CDR3 DNA sequence: TGTGCCAGCAGTGAAGACAGGGGTAGATTGAACACTGAAGCTTTCTTT.

This clonotype turned up a few times. V is TRBV29-1 and J is TRBJ2-3; 8 nucleotides line up with TRBD2. The length of the CDR3 is 14 residues. Germline V CDR1 and CDR2: SQVTM, ANQGSEA. With V trimmed by 4 bases and J by 6 bases, 9 bases remained unmatched. CDR3 region: CSVALAGSIDTQYF. The CDR3, as DNA: TGCAGCGTTGCTCTAGCGGGTAGCATTGATACGCAGTATTTT.

The V call is TRBV20-1, the J call TRBJ2-1; the D is unclear. Trimming shortened V by 0 bases and J by 5 bases, and 8 bases separated the two germline ends. In germline, CDR1 is DFQATT, CDR2 SNEGSKA (reference sequence). This CDR3 is built from 13 residues. The CDR3 DNA follows: TGCAGTGCTAGAGATTTACCAGACAATGAGCAGTTCTTC. Its protein product is CSARDLPDNEQFF.

In this sample, this clonotype turned up many times. The genes are TRBV6-6 and TRBJ2-1; 12 bases are a match to TRBD2. The ends lost 2 bases at V and 5 bases at J; junction bases unmatched: 10. CDR1 is MNHNY and CDR2 is SVGAGI in the germline V gene (reference sequence). The CDR3 runs to 18 residues. DNA for the CDR3: TGTGCCAGCAGTTACGACCTGACTAGCGGGAGCTGGAACAATGAGCAGTTCTTC. Its translation is CASSYDLTSGSWNNEQFF.

This clonotype appeared a few times. The V and J genes are TRBV27 and TRBJ2-6; no firm D call. The CDR3 runs 14 residues. Germline V lookup: CDR1 MNHEY, CDR2 SMNVEV (reference sequence). The ends were cut back, 5 bases at V and 2 bases at J, with 7 bases in the middle. The chain's CDR3 is CASSKVTGANVLTF. DNA for the CDR3: TGTGCCAGCAGTAAGGTTACTGGGGCCAACGTCCTGACTTTC.